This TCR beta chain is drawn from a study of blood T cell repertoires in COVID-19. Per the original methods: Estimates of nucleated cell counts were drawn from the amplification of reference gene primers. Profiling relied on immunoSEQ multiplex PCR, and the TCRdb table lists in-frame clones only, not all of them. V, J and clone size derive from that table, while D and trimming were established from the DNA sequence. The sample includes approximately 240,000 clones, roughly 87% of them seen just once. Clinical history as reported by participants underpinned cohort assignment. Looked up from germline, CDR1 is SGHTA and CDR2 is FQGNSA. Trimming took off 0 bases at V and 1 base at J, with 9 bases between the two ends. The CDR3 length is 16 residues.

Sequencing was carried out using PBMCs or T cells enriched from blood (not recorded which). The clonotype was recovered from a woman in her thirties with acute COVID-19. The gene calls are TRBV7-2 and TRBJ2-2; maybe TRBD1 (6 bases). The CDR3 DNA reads TGTGCCAGCAGCTTAGCGGGGACACTGAACACCGGGGAGCTGTTTTTT. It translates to CASSLAGTLNTGELFF.